Following are 4 T cell receptor beta chains from one sample sequenced in a study of T cell changes during pregnancy in multiple sclerosis. Data came from immunoSEQ multiplex PCR; TCRdb stores just in-frame clones and leaves some out. Of about 77,000 clones listed, just over 90% are singletons. The material was peripheral blood, obtained after pregnancy. These receptors were obtained from a female donor in good health, enrolled as a control in a pregnancy study.

This rearrangement joins TRBV7-2 to TRBJ1-5; TRBD1 might be the D (6 bases). Germline assignment: CDR1 SGHTA and CDR2 FQGNSA. CDR3 length: 14 residues. Between the trimmed V and J ends, which lost 5 bases and 0 bases, there was a span of 8 bases. CDR3 nucleotides: TGTGCCAGCAGCAAGACAGGTAGCAATCAGCCCCAGCATTTT. Translated, it gives CASSKTGSNQPQHF.

This chain links TRBV19 with TRBJ2-2; a weak D match, TRBD2 (5 bases). The V end was cut by 0 bases, the J end by 1 base, with 9 bases between. CDR3 size: 16 residues. The germline CDR1 and CDR2 sequences are LNHDA and SQIVND (reference sequence). This CDR3 reads CASSIDPSRNTGELFF. The CDR3 DNA reads as TGTGCCAGTAGTATAGATCCTAGCAGGAACACCGGGGAGCTGTTTTTT.

The chain joins TRBV6-6 to TRBJ1-1, with D tentatively TRBD1 (5 bases). The CDR3 loop spans 15 amino acids. Trimming shortened V by 0 bases and J by 2 bases, and 10 bases separated the two germline ends. Germline V gene sequence: CDR1 MNHNY, CDR2 SVGAGI (reference sequence). The CDR3 sequence: CASSYSGAANTEAFF. The DNA of the CDR3 is TGTGCCAGCAGTTACTCTGGGGCGGCCAACACTGAAGCTTTCTTT.

V gene TRBV10-3 combines with J gene TRBJ2-1, with TRBD2 matching over 11 bases. The junction had 6 bases not matched to a gene; V was cut back by 6 bases and J by 5 bases. Germline assignment: CDR1 ENHRY and CDR2 SYGVKD. The CDR3 is 15 residues long. The CDR3 spells CAISETSGVNNEQFF. The DNA for the CDR3 is TGTGCCATCAGCGAGACTAGCGGGGTTAACAATGAGCAGTTCTTC.